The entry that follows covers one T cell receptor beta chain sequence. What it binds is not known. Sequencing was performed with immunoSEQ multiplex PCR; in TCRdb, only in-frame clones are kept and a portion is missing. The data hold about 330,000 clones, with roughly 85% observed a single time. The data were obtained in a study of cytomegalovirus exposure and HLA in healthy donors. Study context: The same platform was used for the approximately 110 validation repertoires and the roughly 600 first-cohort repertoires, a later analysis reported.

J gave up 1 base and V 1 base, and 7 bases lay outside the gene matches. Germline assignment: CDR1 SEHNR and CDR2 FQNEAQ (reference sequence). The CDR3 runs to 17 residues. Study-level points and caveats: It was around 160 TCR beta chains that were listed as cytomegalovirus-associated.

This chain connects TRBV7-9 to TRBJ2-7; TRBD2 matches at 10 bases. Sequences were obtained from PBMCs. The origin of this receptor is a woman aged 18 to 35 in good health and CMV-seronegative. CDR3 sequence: CASSLVATSGPSYEQYF. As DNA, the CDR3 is TGTGCCAGCAGCTTAGTAGCGACTAGCGGGCCGTCCTACGAGCAGTACTTC.